A selection of T cell receptor beta chains follows, all from one sample in a study of glioma-infiltrating T cells. MiXCR was run by TCRdb on the multiplex PCR reads, yielding one entry per CDR3 protein. The data show about 130,000 distinct CDR3 sequences, with roughly 25% seen just once and nearly 15% held by the top ten. What was sequenced was glioma tissue, nonneoplastic brain tissue, or PBMCs (not recorded which). The receptors originated from a human donor with low-grade glioma or glioblastoma, undergoing nonglioma brain surgery, or in good health (not recorded which). The CDR3 runs from the conserved cysteine through the conserved F or W. Fields, in order: D gene, J gene, clone size, V gene, CDR3 protein, CDR3 DNA. A D gene is named only where the DNA matches it firmly. Clone size is not always given. Where it is, it says once, few, many or a class for expanded clones.

d_gene: TRBD2; j_gene: TRBJ2-7; abundance: many; v_gene: TRBV7-9; CDR3aa: CASSLLAGSYEQYF; CDR3nt: TGTGCCAGCAGCTTACTAGCGGGATCCTACGAGCAGTACTTC
d_gene: TRBD2; j_gene: TRBJ2-5; abundance: many; v_gene: TRBV28; CDR3aa: CASSTSGSGWQETQYF; CDR3nt: TGTGCCAGTTCCACTAGCGGGAGTGGATGGCAAGAGACCCAGTACTTC
d_gene: .; j_gene: TRBJ2-1; abundance: .; v_gene: TRBV5-1; CDR3aa: CASSGDRIYNEQFF; CDR3nt: TGCGCCAGCAGCGGTGACAGGATATACAATGAGCAGTTCTTC
d_gene: .; j_gene: TRBJ1-5; abundance: many; v_gene: TRBV28; CDR3aa: CASSLFHRWQGESNQPQHF; CDR3nt: TGTGCCAGCAGTTTGTTCCATAGGTGGCAGGGAGAGAGCAATCAGCCCCAGCATTTT
d_gene: .; j_gene: TRBJ2-1; abundance: many; v_gene: TRBV6-1; CDR3aa: CASSPTGRPINEQFF; CDR3nt: TGTGCCAGCAGCCCAACGGGGAGGCCCATCAATGAGCAGTTCTTC
d_gene: .; j_gene: TRBJ2-1; abundance: many; v_gene: TRBV12-3/TRBV12-4; CDR3aa: CASSSMIRQFF; CDR3nt: TGTGCCAGCAGCTCTATGATAAGGCAGTTCTTC
d_gene: TRBD2; j_gene: TRBJ2-3; abundance: .; v_gene: TRBV7-9; CDR3aa: CASSRLAGENTQYF; CDR3nt: TGTGCCAGCAGCCGACTAGCGGGAGAAAATACGCAGTATTTT
d_gene: .; j_gene: TRBJ1-5; abundance: few; v_gene: TRBV6-1; CDR3aa: CASSPAPPTGRRGQPQHF; CDR3nt: TGTGCCAGCAGCCCCGCCCCCCCCACAGGGCGTCGGGGTCAGCCCCAGCATTTT
d_gene: .; j_gene: TRBJ1-1; abundance: .; v_gene: TRBV5-6; CDR3aa: CASSPAFMNTEAFF; CDR3nt: TGTGCCAGCAGCCCGGCTTTCATGAACACTGAAGCTTTCTTT
d_gene: .; j_gene: TRBJ2-2; abundance: .; v_gene: TRBV4-1; CDR3aa: CASSQDVRANTGELFF; CDR3nt: TGCGCCAGCAGCCAAGATGTTCGGGCGAACACCGGGGAGCTGTTTTTT
d_gene: TRBD1; j_gene: TRBJ1-2; abundance: many; v_gene: TRBV20-1; CDR3aa: CSAKRPDRVGDYGYTF; CDR3nt: TGCAGTGCTAAACGCCCTGACAGGGTTGGAGACTATGGCTACACCTTC
d_gene: TRBD1; j_gene: TRBJ2-3; abundance: many; v_gene: TRBV4-1; CDR3aa: CASSPGQGARADTQYF; CDR3nt: TGCGCCAGCAGCCCGGGACAGGGAGCCCGCGCAGATACGCAGTATTTT
d_gene: TRBD2; j_gene: TRBJ2-1; abundance: .; v_gene: TRBV5-1; CDR3aa: CATKGTSPYNEQFF; CDR3nt: TGCGCCACGAAAGGGACTAGCCCCTACAATGAGCAGTTCTTC
d_gene: .; j_gene: TRBJ2-7; abundance: .; v_gene: TRBV6-1; CDR3aa: CASIISYEQYF; CDR3nt: TGTGCCAGCATCATCTCCTACGAGCAGTACTTC
d_gene: .; j_gene: TRBJ2-3; abundance: many; v_gene: TRBV29-1; CDR3aa: CSATRDTDTQYF; CDR3nt: TGCAGCGCCACTAGGGACACAGATACGCAGTATTTT
d_gene: .; j_gene: TRBJ2-3; abundance: few; v_gene: TRBV7-3; CDR3aa: CASSLSPRDTQYF; CDR3nt: TGTGCCAGCAGCTTAAGCCCGAGGGATACGCAGTATTTT
d_gene: .; j_gene: TRBJ2-7; abundance: many; v_gene: TRBV20-1; CDR3aa: CSDRASLGEQYF; CDR3nt: TGCAGTGATCGGGCTTCCCTTGGCGAGCAGTACTTC
d_gene: .; j_gene: TRBJ2-7; abundance: many; v_gene: TRBV2; CDR3aa: CASSYLARGEQYF; CDR3nt: TGTGCCAGCAGTTACCTTGCGCGGGGCGAGCAGTACTTC
d_gene: .; j_gene: TRBJ1-5; abundance: many; v_gene: TRBV28; CDR3aa: CASRSTLYSNQPQHF; CDR3nt: TGTGCCAGCAGGTCAACTCTCTATAGCAATCAGCCCCAGCATTTT
d_gene: .; j_gene: TRBJ2-7; abundance: many; v_gene: TRBV7-2; CDR3aa: CASSPQLVPEQYF; CDR3nt: TGTGCCAGCAGCCCCCAACTAGTACCCGAGCAGTACTTC
d_gene: .; j_gene: TRBJ2-7; abundance: many; v_gene: TRBV7-9; CDR3aa: CASSLTGGRSYEQYF; CDR3nt: TGTGCCAGCAGCTTAACCGGGGGAAGGTCCTACGAGCAGTACTTC
d_gene: TRBD2; j_gene: TRBJ2-7; abundance: many; v_gene: TRBV27; CDR3aa: CASSLSGGRILRDEQYF; CDR3nt: TGTGCCAGCAGTTTGTCTGGCGGGAGAATTCTTCGGGACGAGCAGTACTTC
d_gene: TRBD1; j_gene: TRBJ2-7; abundance: many; v_gene: TRBV4-3; CDR3aa: CASSQDGSRTGHYEQYF; CDR3nt: TGCGCCAGCAGCCAAGATGGGTCGAGGACAGGTCACTACGAGCAGTACTTC
d_gene: TRBD1; j_gene: TRBJ1-4; abundance: many; v_gene: TRBV29-1; CDR3aa: CSVVGTQGRDATNEKLFF; CDR3nt: TGCAGCGTTGTCGGCACACAGGGGAGAGATGCAACTAATGAAAAACTGTTTTTT
d_gene: TRBD2; j_gene: TRBJ2-7; abundance: .; v_gene: TRBV3-1; CDR3aa: CASSPRKLAGDEGEQYF; CDR3nt: TGTGCCAGCAGCCCGAGGAAGTTAGCGGGGGACGAAGGCGAGCAGTACTTC
d_gene: .; j_gene: TRBJ2-1; abundance: many; v_gene: TRBV20-1; CDR3aa: CSALPRTYNEQFF; CDR3nt: TGCAGTGCCCTACCCAGGACCTACAATGAGCAGTTCTTC
d_gene: .; j_gene: TRBJ2-7; abundance: many; v_gene: TRBV6-6; CDR3aa: CASSYSITPVESYEQYF; CDR3nt: TGTGCCAGCAGTTACTCCATCACTCCAGTGGAGTCCTACGAGCAGTACTTC
d_gene: .; j_gene: TRBJ1-1; abundance: few; v_gene: TRBV19; CDR3aa: CASIKPPGMNTEAFF; CDR3nt: TGTGCCAGTATCAAACCTCCGGGGATGAACACTGAAGCTTTCTTT
d_gene: .; j_gene: TRBJ2-7; abundance: many; v_gene: TRBV2; CDR3aa: CASSDNRYEQYF; CDR3nt: TGTGCCAGCAGTGATAATCGCTACGAGCAGTACTTC
d_gene: .; j_gene: TRBJ1-2; abundance: many; v_gene: TRBV28; CDR3aa: CASSFSRGYTF; CDR3nt: TGTGCCAGCAGTTTCAGCAGGGGCTACACCTTC
d_gene: TRBD2; j_gene: TRBJ2-7; abundance: few; v_gene: TRBV18; CDR3aa: CASSPQSGLAGLFHEQYF; CDR3nt: TGTGCCAGCTCACCCCAAAGCGGACTAGCGGGATTGTTCCACGAGCAGTACTTC
d_gene: .; j_gene: TRBJ2-3; abundance: .; v_gene: TRBV20-1; CDR3aa: CSASVPADTQCF; CDR3nt: TGCAGTGCTAGCGTGCCCGCAGATACGCAGTGTTTT
d_gene: .; j_gene: TRBJ2-3; abundance: many; v_gene: TRBV4-1; CDR3aa: CASNFKTGGTDTQYF; CDR3nt: TGCGCCAGCAACTTCAAGACAGGCGGCACAGATACGCAGTATTTT
d_gene: TRBD1; j_gene: TRBJ2-1; abundance: .; v_gene: TRBV18; CDR3aa: CASSPFLITGGLTDEQFF; CDR3nt: TGTGCCAGCTCACCATTCCTCATAACAGGGGGATTGACCGATGAGCAGTTCTTC
d_gene: .; j_gene: TRBJ2-1; abundance: many; v_gene: TRBV4-3; CDR3aa: CATSSSGYNEQFF; CDR3nt: TGCGCCACCTCTTCCTCGGGGTACAATGAGCAGTTCTTC
d_gene: .; j_gene: TRBJ1-2; abundance: few; v_gene: TRBV29-1; CDR3aa: CSVARENYGYTF; CDR3nt: TGCAGCGTTGCTAGGGAAAACTATGGCTACACCTTC
d_gene: .; j_gene: TRBJ2-1; abundance: few; v_gene: TRBV12-3/TRBV12-4; CDR3aa: CASRLAGTRGHEQFF; CDR3nt: TGTGCCAGCCGATTGGCCGGGACTAGGGGGCATGAGCAGTTCTTC
d_gene: .; j_gene: TRBJ1-6; abundance: few; v_gene: TRBV5-1; CDR3aa: CASSLTGPQSPWNSPLHF; CDR3nt: TGCGCCAGCAGCTTGACGGGGCCCCAAAGTCCTTGGAATTCACCCCTCCACTTT
d_gene: TRBD1; j_gene: TRBJ2-2; abundance: many; v_gene: TRBV27; CDR3aa: CASSLILPGQGTGELFF; CDR3nt: TGTGCCAGCAGTTTAATCCTTCCGGGACAGGGTACCGGGGAGCTGTTTTTT
d_gene: .; j_gene: TRBJ2-7; abundance: .; v_gene: TRBV3-1; CDR3aa: CASSQETLGLHEQYF; CDR3nt: TGTGCCAGCAGCCAAGAGACATTAGGTCTCCACGAGCAGTACTTC
d_gene: .; j_gene: TRBJ1-5; abundance: many; v_gene: TRBV20-1; CDR3aa: CSARDGREAGNQPQHF; CDR3nt: TGCAGTGCTAGAGATGGTAGGGAGGCTGGCAATCAGCCCCAGCATTTT
d_gene: .; j_gene: TRBJ2-1; abundance: many; v_gene: TRBV4-3; CDR3aa: CASSQDPGGTGNEQFF; CDR3nt: TGCGCCAGCAGCCAAGATCCGGGCGGGACGGGGAATGAGCAGTTCTTC
d_gene: TRBD1; j_gene: TRBJ1-1; abundance: many; v_gene: TRBV12-3/TRBV12-4; CDR3aa: CASSLQTGGMNTEAFF; CDR3nt: TGTGCCAGCAGTCTACAGACAGGGGGGATGAACACTGAAGCTTTCTTT
d_gene: TRBD1; j_gene: TRBJ1-2; abundance: few; v_gene: TRBV5-4; CDR3aa: CASRFQGVNGYTF; CDR3nt: TGTGCCAGCAGGTTTCAGGGGGTGAATGGCTACACCTTC
d_gene: .; j_gene: TRBJ1-4; abundance: many; v_gene: TRBV4-1; CDR3aa: CASSQLENTRATNEKLFF; CDR3nt: TGCGCCAGCAGCCAACTAGAGAACACACGAGCAACTAATGAAAAACTGTTTTTT
d_gene: TRBD1; j_gene: TRBJ2-1; abundance: few; v_gene: TRBV29-1; CDR3aa: CSVRDRGRHNEQFF; CDR3nt: TGCAGCGTTCGGGACAGGGGGAGACACAATGAGCAGTTCTTC
d_gene: .; j_gene: TRBJ2-1; abundance: many; v_gene: TRBV20-1; CDR3aa: CSARDPNKNEQFF; CDR3nt: TGCAGTGCTAGAGACCCCAATAAGAATGAGCAGTTCTTC
d_gene: .; j_gene: TRBJ1-2; abundance: once; v_gene: TRBV29-1; CDR3aa: CSVVHMDGYTF; CDR3nt: TGCAGCGTGGTCCACATGGATGGCTACACCTTC
d_gene: TRBD2; j_gene: TRBJ2-1; abundance: many; v_gene: TRBV6-2/TRBV6-3; CDR3aa: CASSYPILAGGPYNEQFF; CDR3nt: TGTGCCAGCAGTTACCCTATTCTAGCGGGAGGGCCATACAATGAGCAGTTCTTC
d_gene: .; j_gene: TRBJ2-1; abundance: many; v_gene: TRBV6-1; CDR3aa: CASRSVISYNEQFF; CDR3nt: TGTGCCAGCCGGTCGGTGATCTCCTACAATGAGCAGTTCTTC
d_gene: .; j_gene: TRBJ1-2; abundance: many; v_gene: TRBV7-2; CDR3aa: CASSSRSDYGYTF; CDR3nt: TGTGCCAGCAGCTCCCGGTCGGACTATGGCTACACCTTC
d_gene: TRBD1; j_gene: TRBJ2-2; abundance: few; v_gene: TRBV7-2; CDR3aa: CASHIRQGNTGELFF; CDR3nt: TGTGCCAGCCATATCAGACAGGGTAACACCGGGGAGCTGTTTTTT
d_gene: .; j_gene: TRBJ2-1; abundance: many; v_gene: TRBV7-8; CDR3aa: CASSFAGLPEQFF; CDR3nt: TGTGCCAGCAGCTTTGCAGGGTTGCCTGAGCAGTTCTTC
d_gene: .; j_gene: TRBJ2-3; abundance: many; v_gene: TRBV12-3/TRBV12-4; CDR3aa: CASSSVPSTDTQYF; CDR3nt: TGTGCCAGCAGTTCTGTCCCTAGCACAGATACGCAGTATTTT
d_gene: .; j_gene: TRBJ2-1; abundance: once; v_gene: TRBV15; CDR3aa: CATSDPPGPYNEQFF; CDR3nt: TGTGCCACCAGCGACCCGCCCGGGCCCTACAATGAGCAGTTCTTC
d_gene: TRBD1; j_gene: TRBJ2-3; abundance: .; v_gene: TRBV19; CDR3aa: CASSIADRGTGMQYF; CDR3nt: TGTGCCAGTAGTATAGCGGACAGGGGTACAGGTATGCAGTATTTT
d_gene: TRBD2; j_gene: TRBJ2-3; abundance: many; v_gene: TRBV7-2; CDR3aa: CASSSGGIGAQYF; CDR3nt: TGTGCCAGCAGCTCGGGGGGGATCGGTGCGCAGTATTTT